A single sample is the source of the 14 T cell receptor beta chains below, sequenced in a study of CD8+CD57+ T cells in acquired aplastic anemia. It was patients with CD8+CD57+ cell expansion by flow cytometry who were chosen for sequencing. TCR beta VDJ and CDR3 profiles were obtained from a genomic DNA template. TCRdb reanalysed the reads using MiXCR and keeps one entry per CDR3 protein. The sample lists some 160,000 distinct CDR3 sequences; about 48% were seen once. What was sequenced was sorted CD4+, CD8+, or CD8+CD57+ T cells (not recorded which) from PBMCs. The receptors stem from a human donor with aplastic anemia.

This chain connects TRBV19 to TRBJ1-5; D is unresolved. This CDR3 has 13 residues. V lost 7 bases and J lost 6, with 13 bases in between. Germline CDR1 reads LNHDA; CDR2 reads SQIVND (reference sequence). The CDR3 DNA reads as TGTGCCAGTACTTACAGTTGGACTCAGCCCCAGCATTTT. It is translated as CASTYSWTQPQHF.

The gene calls are TRBV10-2 and TRBJ1-1; tentatively, D is TRBD1 (5 bases). The V and J ends lost 8 bases and 2 bases respectively, with 15 bases between them. Germline CDR1 WSHSY, CDR2 SAAADI. The CDR3 sequence is 14 residues long. CDR3 DNA: TGCGCCAGCCGCCCGGGACGGGCTAACACTGAAGCTTTCTTT. Its protein is CASRPGRANTEAFF.

This clonotype was counted between two and nine times. The rearrangement uses TRBV5-6 and TRBJ1-2; D not certain. Germline-derived CDR1 and CDR2 are SGHDT and YYEEEE. This CDR3 region has 14 residues. Trimming shortened V by 4 bases and J by 4 bases, and 14 bases separated the two germline ends. The DNA for the CDR3 is TGTGCCAGCAGCCCCCAAGGGTTTCGCTATGGCTACACCTTC. It yields the protein CASSPQGFRYGYTF. Complete variable domain (other parts from reference TRBV5-6 and TRBJ1-2): DAGVTQSPTHLIKTRGQQVTLRCSPKSGHDTVSWYQQALGQGPQFIFQYYEEEERQRGNFPDRFSGHQFPNYSSELNVNALLLGDSALYLCASSPQGFRYGYTFGSGTRLTVV.

This clonotype was seen many times. The V gene is TRBV14, the J gene TRBJ1-5; D is unresolved. CDR1 is SGHDN, CDR2 FVKESK, per germline. V was pared by 0 bases and J by 0 bases, with 6 bases between. The length of the CDR3 is 15 residues. CDR3 bases: TGTGCCAGCAGCCAAGATTCGAGTAGCAATCAGCCCCAGCATTTT. Translating it yields CASSQDSSSNQPQHF.

A note on this clonotype: The CDR3 end shows no conserved phenylalanine or tryptophan, and so a read error is likely. The J gene is TRBJ2-1, the V gene TRBV19; D not certain. Germline assignment: CDR1 LNHDA and CDR2 SQIVND (reference sequence). This CDR3 region has 15 residues. The V and J ends lost 5 bases and 8 bases respectively, with 19 bases between them. CDR3 sequence (DNA): TGTGCCAGTAGTCTCCTAAGCATCCTGGCTGATGAGCAGTTCCTC. Protein product: CASSLLSILADEQFL.

This clonotype was seen ten or more times. The V call is TRBV20-1, the J call TRBJ2-5; 14 bases are a match to TRBD2. After removal of 5 bases from V and 1 base from J, the junction contained 9 bases not matched to a gene. In germline, CDR1 is DFQATT, CDR2 SNEGSKA (reference sequence). The CDR3 length is 17 residues. DNA for the CDR3: TGCAGTGCTCGTCAGACTAGCGGGAGGGAGTTCCAAGAGACCCAGTACTTC. Encoded protein: CSARQTSGREFQETQYF.

This clonotype was counted ten times or more. The J gene is TRBJ2-5, the V gene TRBV9; 9 bases align to TRBD2. CDR1 and CDR2 (germline): SGDLS, YYNGEE. J gave up 5 bases and V 3 bases, and 5 bases lay outside the gene matches. This CDR3 has 14 residues. DNA for the CDR3: TGTGCCAGCAGCGGGCGGGAGGGCGGTGAGACCCAGTACTTC. Amino acid sequence: CASSGREGGETQYF. Together with reference TRBV9 and TRBJ2-5, the CDR3 gives the full variable domain: DSGVTQTPKHLITATGQRVTLRCSPRSGDLSVYWYQQSLDQGLQFLIQYYNGEERAKGNILERFSAQQFPDLHSELNLSSLELGDSALYFCASSGREGGETQYFGPGTRLLVL.

In this sample, this clonotype turned up a few times. The chain has TRBV10-3 and TRBJ1-6; weak D call: TRBD1 (5 bases). CDR3 length equals 13 residues. Germline values: CDR1 ENHRY, CDR2 SYGVKD. V was pared by 6 bases and J by 8 bases, with 11 bases between. The CDR3: CAIRGPLDSPLHF. For the CDR3, the DNA is TGTGCCATCAGGGGACCCCTGGATTCACCCCTCCACTTT.

Ten or more counts support this clonotype. The chain is built from TRBV24-1 and TRBJ2-3, with D uncertain. There are 13 residues in the CDR3. V lost 4 bases to trimming and J lost 0 bases, with 4 bases between them. From germline, CDR1 is KGHDR and CDR2 SFDVKD. CDR3 coding DNA: TGTGCCACCAGTGACCCCAGCACAGATACGCAGTATTTT. Protein product: CATSDPSTDTQYF.

V and J are TRBV20-1 and TRBJ2-7, with D perhaps TRBD1 (5 bases). CDR1 DFQATT and CDR2 SNEGSKA come from the germline V gene (reference sequence). V was clipped by 6 bases and J by 1 base, with 13 bases between them. This CDR3 has 13 residues. The DNA of the CDR3 is TGCAGTGCCCACAACCAGGGATCCTACGAGCAGTACTTC. Translating it yields CSAHNQGSYEQYF.

The chain couples TRBV29-1 to TRBJ2-5; no definite D call. The germline V gene has CDR1 SQVTM and CDR2 ANQGSEA. This CDR3 comprises 12 residues. Trimming took off 6 bases at V and 5 bases at J, with 13 bases between the two ends. DNA for the CDR3: TGCAGCGTGAGGACGGTGGGCGAGACCCAGTACTTC. As protein: CSVRTVGETQYF.

This clonotype was picked up one time. This may come from a read error, since a much larger clone is one base off. The chain is built from TRBV7-2 and TRBJ1-1; possibly TRBD1 for D (6 bases). Between the trimmed V and J ends, which lost 5 bases and 7 bases, there was a span of 8 bases. Germline values: CDR1 SGHTA, CDR2 FQGNSA. CDR3 length equals 11 residues. CDR3 region: CASSPDSEAFF. CDR3 bases: TGTGCCAGCAGCCCGGACAGTGAAGCTTTCTTT.

This clonotype was observed at least ten times. This chain connects TRBV20-1 to TRBJ2-7; D tentatively reads TRBD1 or TRBD2 (6 bases each). The CDR3 covers 12 residues. Germline V gives CDR1 DFQATT, CDR2 SNEGSKA (reference sequence). V was trimmed by 0 bases and J by 9 bases, leaving 12 bases between them. CDR3 sequence (DNA): TGCAGTGCTAGAGATGGGGGGCAGTGGCAGTACTTC. As protein: CSARDGGQWQYF.

This clonotype was seen at least ten times. The chain carries TRBV14 and TRBJ2-1; D uncertain. Germline V gives CDR1 SGHDN, CDR2 FVKESK. Trimming left V 4 bases short and J 2 bases short, with 15 bases between. The CDR3 is 16 amino acids. CDR3 sequence: CASSRTGLSTYNEQFF. DNA of the CDR3: TGTGCCAGCAGCCGTACCGGGCTCAGTACCTACAATGAGCAGTTCTTC. Looking up the rest from reference TRBV14 and TRBJ2-1 gives the full variable domain: EAGVTQFPSHSVIEKGQTVTLRCDPISGHDNLYWYRRVMGKEIKFLLHFVKESKQDESGMPNNRFLAERTGGTYSTLKVQPAELEDSGVYFCASSRTGLSTYNEQFFGPGTRLTVL.